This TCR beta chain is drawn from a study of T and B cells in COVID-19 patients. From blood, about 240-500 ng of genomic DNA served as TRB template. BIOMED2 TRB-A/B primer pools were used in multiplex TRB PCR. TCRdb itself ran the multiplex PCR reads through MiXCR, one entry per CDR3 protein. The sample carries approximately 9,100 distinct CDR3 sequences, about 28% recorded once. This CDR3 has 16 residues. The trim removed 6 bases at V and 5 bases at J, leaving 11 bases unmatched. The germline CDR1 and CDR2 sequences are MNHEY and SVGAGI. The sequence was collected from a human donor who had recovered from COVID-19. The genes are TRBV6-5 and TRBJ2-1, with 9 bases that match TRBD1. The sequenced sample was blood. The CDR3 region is CASSPGTGIRDNEQFF. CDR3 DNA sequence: TGTGCCAGCAGCCCCGGGACAGGGATCAGGGACAATGAGCAGTTCTTC.